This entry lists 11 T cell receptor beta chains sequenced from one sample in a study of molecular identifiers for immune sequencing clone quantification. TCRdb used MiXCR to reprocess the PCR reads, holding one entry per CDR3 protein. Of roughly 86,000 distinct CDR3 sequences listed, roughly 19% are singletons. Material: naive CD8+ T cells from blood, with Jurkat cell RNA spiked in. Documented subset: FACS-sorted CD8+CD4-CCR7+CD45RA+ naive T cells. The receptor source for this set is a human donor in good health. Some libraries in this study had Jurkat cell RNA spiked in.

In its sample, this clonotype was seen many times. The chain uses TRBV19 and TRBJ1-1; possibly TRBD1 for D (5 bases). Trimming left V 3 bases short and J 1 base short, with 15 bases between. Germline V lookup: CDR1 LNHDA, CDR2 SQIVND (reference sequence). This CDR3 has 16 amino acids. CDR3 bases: TGTGCCAGTAGTATCCTCCAGGAGGGGCCGAACACTGAAGCTTTCTTT. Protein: CASSILQEGPNTEAFF.

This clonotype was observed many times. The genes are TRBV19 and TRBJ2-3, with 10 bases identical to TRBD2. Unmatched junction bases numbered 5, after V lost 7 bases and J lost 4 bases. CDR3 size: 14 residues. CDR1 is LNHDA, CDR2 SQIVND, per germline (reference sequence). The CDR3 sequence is CASTPSGGADTQYF. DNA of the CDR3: TGTGCCAGTACCCCTAGCGGGGGCGCAGATACGCAGTATTTT.

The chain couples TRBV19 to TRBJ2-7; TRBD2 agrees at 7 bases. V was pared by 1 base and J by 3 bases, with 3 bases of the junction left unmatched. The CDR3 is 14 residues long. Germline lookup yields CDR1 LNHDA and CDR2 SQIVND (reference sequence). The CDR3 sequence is CASSIGGRDYEQYF. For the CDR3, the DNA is TGTGCCAGTAGTATAGGTGGGAGGGACTACGAGCAGTACTTC.

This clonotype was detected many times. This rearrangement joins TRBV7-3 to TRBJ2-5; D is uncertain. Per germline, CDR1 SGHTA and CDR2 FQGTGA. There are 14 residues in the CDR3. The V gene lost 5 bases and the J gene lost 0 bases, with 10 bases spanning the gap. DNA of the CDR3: TGTGCCAGCAGCCCGGTGGCAAACCAAGAGACCCAGTACTTC. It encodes CASSPVANQETQYF.

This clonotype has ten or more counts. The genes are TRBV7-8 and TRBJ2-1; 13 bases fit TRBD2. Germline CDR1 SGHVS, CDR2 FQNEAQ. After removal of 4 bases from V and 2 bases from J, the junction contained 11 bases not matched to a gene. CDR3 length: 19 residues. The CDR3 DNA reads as TGTGCCAGCAGCTCAGAGGGGGGACTAGCGGGGAGGCCCTACAATGAGCAGTTCTTC. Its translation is CASSSEGGLAGRPYNEQFF.

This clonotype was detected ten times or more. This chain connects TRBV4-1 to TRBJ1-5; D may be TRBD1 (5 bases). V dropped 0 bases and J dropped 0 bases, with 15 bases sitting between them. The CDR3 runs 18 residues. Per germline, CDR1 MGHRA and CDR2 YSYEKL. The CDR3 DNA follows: TGCGCCAGCAGCCAAGAAGTCCCTGACAGTTATAGCAATCAGCCCCAGCATTTT. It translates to CASSQEVPDSYSNQPQHF.

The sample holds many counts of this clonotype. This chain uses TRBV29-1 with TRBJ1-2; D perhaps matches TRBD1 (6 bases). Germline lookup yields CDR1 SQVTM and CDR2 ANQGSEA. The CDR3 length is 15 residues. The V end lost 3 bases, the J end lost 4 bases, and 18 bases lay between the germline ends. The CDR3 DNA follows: TGCAGCGTTGATTCGCCAGGGGAAGTTGGCTATGGCTACACCTTC. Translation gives CSVDSPGEVGYGYTF.

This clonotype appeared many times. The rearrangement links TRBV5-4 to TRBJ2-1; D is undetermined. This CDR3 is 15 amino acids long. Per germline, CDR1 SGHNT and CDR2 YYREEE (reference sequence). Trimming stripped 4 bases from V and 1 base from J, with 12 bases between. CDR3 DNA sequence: TGTGCCAGCAGCCAGGACCCCTCTTCCTACAATGAGCAGTTCTTC. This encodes CASSQDPSSYNEQFF.

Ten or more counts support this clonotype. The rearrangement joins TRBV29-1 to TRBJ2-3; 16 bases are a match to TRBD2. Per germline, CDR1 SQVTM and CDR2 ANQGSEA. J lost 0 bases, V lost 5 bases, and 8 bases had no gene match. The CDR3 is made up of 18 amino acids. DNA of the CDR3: TGCAGCGTTCAGGGACTAGCGGGGGGGCCAGCTAGCACAGATACGCAGTATTTT. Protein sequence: CSVQGLAGGPASTDTQYF.

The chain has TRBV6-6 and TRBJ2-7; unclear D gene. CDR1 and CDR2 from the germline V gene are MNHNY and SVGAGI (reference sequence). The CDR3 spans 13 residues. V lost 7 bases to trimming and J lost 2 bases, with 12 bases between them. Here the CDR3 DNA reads TGTGCCAGCATAGGGCCTCCCGCCTACGAGCAGTACTTC. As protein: CASIGPPAYEQYF.

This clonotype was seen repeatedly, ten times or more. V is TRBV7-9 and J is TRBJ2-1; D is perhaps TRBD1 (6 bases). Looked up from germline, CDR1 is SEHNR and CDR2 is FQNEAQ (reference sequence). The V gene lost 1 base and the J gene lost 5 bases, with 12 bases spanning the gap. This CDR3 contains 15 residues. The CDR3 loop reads CASSLGTGLDNEQFF. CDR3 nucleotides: TGTGCCAGCAGCTTAGGTACAGGGCTTGACAATGAGCAGTTCTTC.